This entry lists 28 T cell receptor beta chains sequenced from one sample in a study of shared clonotypes between healthy human individuals. Method: immunoSEQ multiplex PCR; TCRdb's copy keeps in-frame clones and lacks some. The table has some 450,000 clones, around 77% seen once. Sequenced material: PBMCs. Receptors originate from a woman in her thirties or forties in good health. Some clones in this sample may be carry-over from other donors' samples.

Concerning this clone: This probably arose from a read error, given a far larger clone one base away. The sample carries other DNA sequences with the same CDR3. The chain recombines TRBV6-4 with TRBJ2-7; 7 bases agree with TRBD2. In germline, CDR1 is MRHNA, CDR2 SNTAGT. The CDR3 sequence is 13 residues long. The ends lost 6 bases at V and 6 bases at J; junction bases unmatched: 8. CDR3 nucleotides: TGTGCCAGCAGCGAAAGCGGGATTGGCGAGCAGTACTTC. Amino acids: CASSESGIGEQYF.

The chain combines TRBV27 with TRBJ2-3; the match to TRBD2 covers 10 bases. CDR3 length: 16 residues. The germline gives CDR1 MNHEY, CDR2 SMNVEV (reference sequence). With 5 bases clipped from V and 7 bases from J, the junction kept 12 bases outside the gene matches. The CDR3 nucleotides read TGTGCCAGCAGTCTAACTAGCGGGATCGGTAGAAATACGCAGTATTTT. Protein: CASSLTSGIGRNTQYF.

This clone was observed a handful of times. The chain couples TRBV30 to TRBJ1-2; D is uncertain. The germline V gene has CDR1 GTSNPN and CDR2 SVGIG (reference sequence). V was clipped by 5 bases and J by 8 bases, with 9 bases between them. The CDR3 consists of 10 residues. The CDR3 bases are TGTGCCTGGGAAAGGGTGGGCTACACCTTC. Its protein is CAWERVGYTF.

This chain joins TRBV5-6 and TRBJ2-1; 8 nucleotides align to TRBD1. This CDR3 region has 16 residues. Germline V gives CDR1 SGHDT, CDR2 YYEEEE. The trim removed 4 bases at V and 2 bases at J, leaving 8 bases unmatched. CDR3 sequence: CASSVYRGDTYNEQFF. The CDR3 DNA reads TGTGCCAGCAGCGTCTACAGGGGGGACACCTACAATGAGCAGTTCTTC.

There are many counts of this clone. The chain joins TRBV4-1 to TRBJ2-7; maybe TRBD1 (5 bases). Trimming stripped 6 bases from V and 3 bases from J, with 15 bases between. The CDR3 totals 14 residues. Germline V CDR1 and CDR2: MGHRA, YSYEKL. DNA of the CDR3: TGCGCCAGCAGTCCCTTCGACAGTAACTACGAGCAGTACTTC. This encodes CASSPFDSNYEQYF.

V gene TRBV27 combines with J gene TRBJ1-1; D is undetermined. Per the germline V gene, CDR1 is MNHEY and CDR2 is SMNVEV (reference sequence). V was pared by 2 bases and J by 5 bases, with 12 bases between. The CDR3 loop spans 14 amino acids. The CDR3 protein is CASSLPGRWTEAFF. The DNA of the CDR3 is TGTGCCAGCAGTTTACCTGGACGGTGGACTGAAGCTTTCTTT.

The J gene is TRBJ2-7, the V gene TRBV29-1; TRBD2 might be the D (5 bases). This CDR3 is 14 amino acids long. Trimming pared 4 bases from V and 6 bases from J, leaving 19 bases between. Germline V gene sequence: CDR1 SQVTM, CDR2 ANQGSEA. The CDR3 loop is CSVVPGIVLSEQYF. The CDR3 DNA reads TGCAGCGTTGTGCCGGGAATAGTACTTAGCGAGCAGTACTTC.

This chain uses TRBV6-5 with TRBJ2-5, with unresolved D. The DNA end lines up better with TRBJ2-7; the J call may be wrong. The CDR3 contains 15 residues. The V gene's germline CDR1 is MNHEY and CDR2 SVGAGI. For the CDR3, the DNA is TGTGCCAGCACCCCTCCTTCCGGGTCACTCTACGAGCAGTACTTC. Translated, it gives CASTPPSGSLYEQYF.

This clone was recorded only once. The gene calls are TRBV11-3 and TRBJ2-7; 11 bases fit TRBD2. CDR1 is SGHNT and CDR2 is YENEEA in the germline V gene. V dropped 5 bases and J dropped 1; count of bases not matched to a gene: 7. This CDR3 has 16 residues. The CDR3 DNA reads TGTGCCAGCAGCCCTGGGACTAGCGGCCTTTCCTACGAGCAGTACTTC. Translation: CASSPGTSGLSYEQYF.

The V and J genes are TRBV15 and TRBJ2-7, with D unresolved. Trimming left V 1 base short and J 2 bases short, with 9 bases between. Germline CDR1 LNHNV, CDR2 YYDKDF (reference sequence). The CDR3 is 14 residues long. CDR3: CATSRGGFPYEQYF. CDR3 bases: TGTGCCACCAGCAGAGGGGGTTTTCCCTACGAGCAGTACTTC. Supplemented by reference TRBV15 and TRBJ2-7, the full variable domain reads DAMVIQNPRYQVTQFGKPVTLSCSQTLNHNVMYWYQQKSSQAPKLLFHYYDKDFNNEADTPDNFQSRRPNTSFCFLDIRSPGLGDTAMYLCATSRGGFPYEQYFGPGTRLTVT.

Points on this clone: This likely reflects a read error, since a far larger clone is one base away. Different DNA sequences within this sample yield the same CDR3. V is TRBV2 and J is TRBJ1-1; D not certain. Per germline, CDR1 SNHLY and CDR2 FYNNEI. The CDR3 length is 14 residues. CDR3 in amino acids: CASIYLWANTEAFF. As DNA, the CDR3 is TGCGCCAGCATCTATTTGTGGGCGAACACTGAAGCTTTCTTT. The full variable domain, rest sourced from reference TRBV2 and TRBJ1-1, is EPEVTQTPSHQVTQMGQEVILRCVPISNHLYFYWYRQILGQKVEFLVSFYNNEISEKSEIFDDQFSVERPDGSNFTLKIRSTKLEDSAMYFCASIYLWANTEAFFGQGTRLTVV.

CDR3 region: CASSHGSGPEAFF. In DNA form, the CDR3 reads TGTGCCAGCAGCCATGGTTCCGGCCCTGAAGCTTTCTTT. The chain employs TRBV4-2 and TRBJ1-1; no definite D call. The V end was cut by 3 bases, the J end by 6 bases, with 11 bases between. In germline, CDR1 is LGHNA, CDR2 YNFKEQ. The CDR3 is 13 residues long.

A note on this clone: Other nucleotide sequences in the sample specify the same CDR3. This CDR3 is CASSLRRNNEQFF. The CDR3 DNA reads as TGTGCCAGCAGTTTGCGTAGAAACAATGAGCAGTTCTTC. The chain uses TRBV27 and TRBJ2-1; D uncertain. The CDR3 contains 13 residues. V gave up 3 bases and J gave up 5 bases, with 8 bases separating them. Germline CDR1 MNHEY, CDR2 SMNVEV (reference sequence).

This clone was picked up one time. This sequence joins TRBV7-6 and TRBJ1-2; TRBD1 might be the D (6 bases). Germline CDR1 SGHVS, CDR2 FNYEAQ. Trimming left V 5 bases short and J 7 bases short, with 17 bases between. The CDR3 has 14 residues. This CDR3 is CASSARGGPGGYTF. DNA of the CDR3: TGTGCCAGCAGCGCACGGGGGGGGCCGGGTGGCTACACCTTC. Drawing the rest from reference TRBV7-6 and TRBJ1-2, the complete variable domain is GAGVSQSPRYKVTKRGQDVALRCDPISGHVSLYWYRQALGQGPEFLTYFNYEAQQDKSGLPNDRFSAERPEGSISTLTIQRTEQRDSAMYRCASSARGGPGGYTFGSGTRLTVV.

The V call is TRBV7-9, the J call TRBJ2-1, with 12 bases that match TRBD2. The CDR3 is made up of 16 amino acids. Germline-derived CDR1 and CDR2 are SEHNR and FQNEAQ (reference sequence). J gave up 7 bases and V 5 bases, and 9 bases lay outside the gene matches. DNA of the CDR3: TGTGCCAGCAGCCTGAGGACTAGCGGGACGCGGAATGAGCAGTTCTTC. Amino acid sequence: CASSLRTSGTRNEQFF.

The gene calls are TRBV15 and TRBJ2-4; tentatively, D is TRBD1 (6 bases). The germline gives CDR1 LNHNV, CDR2 YYDKDF (reference sequence). V lost 2 bases to trimming and J lost 0 bases, with 14 bases between them. The CDR3 runs to 17 residues. The CDR3 is CATSRYLRGLAKNIQYF. The CDR3 DNA reads as TGTGCCACCAGCAGATACCTCAGGGGCTTAGCCAAAAACATTCAGTACTTC.

The chain carries TRBV5-1 and TRBJ2-7; D is perhaps TRBD2 (6 bases). V lost 3 bases and J lost 3, with 16 bases in between. The CDR3 length is 15 residues. The V gene's germline CDR1 is SGHRS and CDR2 YFSETQ. The CDR3 nucleotides read TGCGCCAGCAGCTCCTCACCGGGAGAAATCTACGAGCAGTACTTC. This codes for CASSSSPGEIYEQYF. Filled out from reference TRBV5-1 and TRBJ2-7, the complete variable domain reads KAGVTQTPRYLIKTRGQQVTLSCSPISGHRSVSWYQQTPGQGLQFLFEYFSETQRNKGNFPGRFSGRQFSNSRSEMNVSTLELGDSALYLCASSSSPGEIYEQYFGPGTRLTVT.

This clone was seen many times. The chain carries TRBV4-1 and TRBJ2-7; 10 bases match TRBD1. J was trimmed by 7 bases and V by 5 bases; bases with no gene match: 5. The germline gives CDR1 MGHRA, CDR2 YSYEKL. The CDR3 loop spans 13 amino acids. The CDR3 spells CASSSRTGGEQYF. The CDR3 region has the DNA TGCGCCAGCAGCTCTCGGACAGGGGGTGAGCAGTACTTC.

The chain couples TRBV30 to TRBJ1-1; no reliable D call. V was trimmed by 1 base and J by 4 bases, leaving 4 bases between them. The CDR3 runs to 11 residues. CDR1 GTSNPN and CDR2 SVGIG come from the germline V gene (reference sequence). In DNA form, the CDR3 reads TGTGCCTGGAGTGCCTTCACTGAAGCTTTCTTT. It encodes CAWSAFTEAFF.

The rearrangement joins TRBV7-2 to TRBJ1-4; D unclear. Between the trimmed V and J ends, which lost 4 bases and 4 bases, there was a span of 13 bases. Germline loops: CDR1 SGHTA, CDR2 FQGNSA. This CDR3 has 15 amino acids. Written as DNA, the CDR3 is TGTGCCAGCAGCTCCGGACTCTCCGGTAATGAAAAACTGTTTTTT. Amino acids: CASSSGLSGNEKLFF.

The chain uses TRBV19 and TRBJ2-5, with a tentative D call TRBD1 (7 bases). The V end lost 1 base, the J end lost 5 bases, and 14 bases lay between the germline ends. The CDR3 is 15 residues long. The V gene's germline CDR1 is LNHDA and CDR2 SQIVND (reference sequence). CDR3: CASSIVQGGGETQYF. CDR3 coding DNA: TGTGCCAGTAGTATAGTGCAGGGGGGCGGGGAGACCCAGTACTTC. The full variable domain, rest sourced from reference TRBV19 and TRBJ2-5, is DGGITQSPKYLFRKEGQNVTLSCEQNLNHDAMYWYRQDPGQGLRLIYYSQIVNDFQKGDIAEGYSVSREKKESFPLTVTSAQKNPTAFYLCASSIVQGGGETQYFGPGTRLLVL.

Regarding this clone: Within the sample, other DNA sequences also encode this same CDR3. The genes are TRBV20-1 and TRBJ2-1; D gene unclear. This CDR3 has 10 residues. V dropped 6 bases and J dropped 2 bases, with 2 bases sitting between them. In germline, CDR1 is DFQATT, CDR2 SNEGSKA (reference sequence). The CDR3 region is CSAAYNEQFF. The DNA of the CDR3 is TGCAGTGCAGCCTACAATGAGCAGTTCTTC.

A remark on this clone: This sequence is one base from a far larger clone and is likely a read error. Other DNA sequences within the sample encode an identical CDR3. This chain joins TRBV27 and TRBJ2-2; 8 bases map to TRBD1. This CDR3 is built from 13 residues. Germline loops: CDR1 MNHEY, CDR2 SMNVEV (reference sequence). The CDR3 nucleotides read TGCGCCAGCAAGACAGGGGAATCCGGGGAGCTGTTTTTT. This translates into CASKTGESGELFF.

The table lists this clone with a few counts. With only one base between it and a far larger clone, this is likely a read error. V gene TRBV30 combines with J gene TRBJ2-7; TRBD2 might be the D (6 bases). The CDR3 contains 17 residues. CDR1 is GTSNPN, CDR2 SVGIG, per germline (reference sequence). The CDR3 DNA sequence: TGTGTCTGGAAGAAGGGAAGACTAGGACTCAACTCCTACGAGCAGTACTTC. This gives the protein CVWKKGRLGLNSYEQYF.

The chain links TRBV7-2 to TRBJ2-7, with 9 bases identical to TRBD2. CDR3 length equals 15 residues. Germline V gene lookup returns CDR1 SGHTA and CDR2 FQGNSA. The V gene end was trimmed by 5 bases and the J gene end by 2 bases; junction bases not matched to a gene: 7. The CDR3 DNA sequence: TGTGCCAGCAGCCCCGTTAGCGGGAGCACCTACGAGCAGTACTTC. As protein: CASSPVSGSTYEQYF.

V is TRBV7-3 and J is TRBJ2-3; 10 nucleotides align to TRBD2. J was trimmed by 5 bases and V by 1 base; bases with no gene match: 9. This CDR3 is built from 17 residues. CDR1 and CDR2 from the germline V gene are SGHTA and FQGTGA. CDR3 residues: CASSLNSPSGSGDTQYF. For the CDR3, the DNA is TGTGCCAGCAGCTTAAATTCTCCTAGCGGGAGTGGAGATACGCAGTATTTT.

V is TRBV6-5 and J is TRBJ2-7, with 7 bases matching TRBD1. This CDR3 comprises 15 residues. Germline loops: CDR1 MNHEY, CDR2 SVGAGI. V lost 0 bases, J lost 2 bases, and 4 bases stayed unmatched. CDR3 sequence: CASSYSDGQAYEQYF. The CDR3 DNA is TGTGCCAGCAGTTACTCTGACGGACAGGCCTACGAGCAGTACTTC.

With regard to this clone: With a much larger clone just one base away, this may be a read error. The same CDR3 also results from other DNA sequences found in this sample. The chain combines TRBV13 with TRBJ2-1; 12 bases fit TRBD2. Germline V gene sequence: CDR1 PRHDT, CDR2 FYEKMQ (reference sequence). The CDR3 covers 16 residues. The ends lost 5 bases at V and 6 bases at J; junction bases unmatched: 8. The CDR3 is CASSLVRTSGINEQFF. The CDR3 DNA reads TGTGCCAGCAGCCTAGTACGGACTAGCGGGATCAATGAGCAGTTCTTC.